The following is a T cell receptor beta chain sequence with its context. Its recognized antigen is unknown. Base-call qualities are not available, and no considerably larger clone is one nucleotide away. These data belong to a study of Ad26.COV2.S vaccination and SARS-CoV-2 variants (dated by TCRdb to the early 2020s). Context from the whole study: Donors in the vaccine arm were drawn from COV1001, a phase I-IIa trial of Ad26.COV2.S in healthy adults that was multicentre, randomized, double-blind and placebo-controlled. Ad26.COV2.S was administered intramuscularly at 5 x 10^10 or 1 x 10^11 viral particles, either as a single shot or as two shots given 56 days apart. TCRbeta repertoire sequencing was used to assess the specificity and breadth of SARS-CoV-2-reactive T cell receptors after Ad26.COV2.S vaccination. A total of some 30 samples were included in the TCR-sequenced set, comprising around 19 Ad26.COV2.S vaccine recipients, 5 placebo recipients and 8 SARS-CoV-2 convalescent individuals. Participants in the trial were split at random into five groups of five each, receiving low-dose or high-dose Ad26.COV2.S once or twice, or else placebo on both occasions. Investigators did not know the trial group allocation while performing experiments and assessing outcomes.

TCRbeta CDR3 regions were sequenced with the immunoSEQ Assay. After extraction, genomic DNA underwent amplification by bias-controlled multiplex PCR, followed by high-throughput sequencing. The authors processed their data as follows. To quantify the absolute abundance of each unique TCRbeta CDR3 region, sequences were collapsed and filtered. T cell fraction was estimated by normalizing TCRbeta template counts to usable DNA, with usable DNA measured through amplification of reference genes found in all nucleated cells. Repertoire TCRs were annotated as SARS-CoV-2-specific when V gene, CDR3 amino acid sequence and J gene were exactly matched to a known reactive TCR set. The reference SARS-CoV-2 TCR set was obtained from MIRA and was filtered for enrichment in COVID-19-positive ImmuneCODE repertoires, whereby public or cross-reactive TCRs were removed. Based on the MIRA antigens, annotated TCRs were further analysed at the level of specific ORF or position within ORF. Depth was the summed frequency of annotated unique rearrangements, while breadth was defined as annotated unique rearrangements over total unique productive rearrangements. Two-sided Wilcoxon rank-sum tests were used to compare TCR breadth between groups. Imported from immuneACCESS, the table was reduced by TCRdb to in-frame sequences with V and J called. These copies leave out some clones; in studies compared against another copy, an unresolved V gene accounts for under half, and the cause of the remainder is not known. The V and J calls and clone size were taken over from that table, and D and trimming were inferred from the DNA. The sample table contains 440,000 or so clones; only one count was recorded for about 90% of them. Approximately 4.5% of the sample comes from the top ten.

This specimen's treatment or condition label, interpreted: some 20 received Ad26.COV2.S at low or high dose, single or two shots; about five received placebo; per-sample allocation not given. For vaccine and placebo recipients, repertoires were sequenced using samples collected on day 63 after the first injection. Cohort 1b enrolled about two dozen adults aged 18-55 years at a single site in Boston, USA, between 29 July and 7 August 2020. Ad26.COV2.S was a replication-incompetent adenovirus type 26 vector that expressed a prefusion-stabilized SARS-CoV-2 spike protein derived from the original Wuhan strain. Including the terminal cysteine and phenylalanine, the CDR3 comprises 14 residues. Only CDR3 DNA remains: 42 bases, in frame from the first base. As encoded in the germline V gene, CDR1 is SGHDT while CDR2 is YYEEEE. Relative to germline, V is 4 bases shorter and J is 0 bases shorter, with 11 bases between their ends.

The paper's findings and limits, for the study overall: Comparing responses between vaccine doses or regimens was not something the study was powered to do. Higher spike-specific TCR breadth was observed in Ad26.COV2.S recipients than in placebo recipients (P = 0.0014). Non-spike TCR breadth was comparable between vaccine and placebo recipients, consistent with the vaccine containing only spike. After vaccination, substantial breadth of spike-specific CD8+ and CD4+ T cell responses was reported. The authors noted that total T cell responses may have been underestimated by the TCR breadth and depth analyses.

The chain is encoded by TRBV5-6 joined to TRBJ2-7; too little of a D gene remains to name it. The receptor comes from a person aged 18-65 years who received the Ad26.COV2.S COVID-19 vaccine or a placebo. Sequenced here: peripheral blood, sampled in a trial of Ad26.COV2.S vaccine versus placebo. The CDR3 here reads CASSPSPFSYEQYF. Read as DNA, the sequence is TGTGCCAGCAGCCCCTCACCCTTCTCCTACGAGCAGTACTTC.